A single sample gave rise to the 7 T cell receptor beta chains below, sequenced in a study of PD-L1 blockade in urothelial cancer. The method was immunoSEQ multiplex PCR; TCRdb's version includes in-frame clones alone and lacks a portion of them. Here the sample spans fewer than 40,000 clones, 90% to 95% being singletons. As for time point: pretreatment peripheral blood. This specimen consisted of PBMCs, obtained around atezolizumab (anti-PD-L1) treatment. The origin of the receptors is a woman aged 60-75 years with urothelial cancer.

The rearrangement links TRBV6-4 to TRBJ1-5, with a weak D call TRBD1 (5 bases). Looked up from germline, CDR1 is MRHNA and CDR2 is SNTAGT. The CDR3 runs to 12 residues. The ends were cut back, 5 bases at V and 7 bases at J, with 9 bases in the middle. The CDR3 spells CASSYQGQPQHF. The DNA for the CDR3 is TGTGCCAGCAGTTACCAGGGACAGCCCCAGCATTTT.

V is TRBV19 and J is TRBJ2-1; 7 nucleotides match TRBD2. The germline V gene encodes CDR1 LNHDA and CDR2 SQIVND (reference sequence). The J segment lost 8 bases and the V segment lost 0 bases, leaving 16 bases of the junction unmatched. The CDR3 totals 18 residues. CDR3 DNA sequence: TGTGCCAGTAGTATAGACTCCGGGACTACCGACCCCGGGGATGAGCAGTTCTTC. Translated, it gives CASSIDSGTTDPGDEQFF.

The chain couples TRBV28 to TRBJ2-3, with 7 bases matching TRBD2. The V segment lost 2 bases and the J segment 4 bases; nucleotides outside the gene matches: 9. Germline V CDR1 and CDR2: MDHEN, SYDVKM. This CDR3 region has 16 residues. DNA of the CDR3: TGTGCCAGCAGTTTAATGGCTAGCGGAACCCCAGATACGCAGTATTTT. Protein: CASSLMASGTPDTQYF.

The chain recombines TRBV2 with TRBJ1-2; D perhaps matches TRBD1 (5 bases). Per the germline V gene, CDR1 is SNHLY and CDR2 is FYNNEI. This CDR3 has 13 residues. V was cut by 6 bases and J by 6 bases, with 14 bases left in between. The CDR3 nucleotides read TGTGCCAGCAGGGGAGACCGGGGGAATGGCTACACCTTC. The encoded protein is CASRGDRGNGYTF.

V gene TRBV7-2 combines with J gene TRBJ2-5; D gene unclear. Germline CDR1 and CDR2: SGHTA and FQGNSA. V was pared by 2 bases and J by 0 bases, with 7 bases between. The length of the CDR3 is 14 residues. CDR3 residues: CASSLFPYQETQYF. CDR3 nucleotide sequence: TGTGCCAGCAGCTTATTCCCGTACCAAGAGACCCAGTACTTC.

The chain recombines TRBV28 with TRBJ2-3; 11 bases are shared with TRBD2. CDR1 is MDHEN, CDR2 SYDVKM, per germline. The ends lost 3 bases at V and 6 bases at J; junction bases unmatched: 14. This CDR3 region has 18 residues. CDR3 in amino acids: CASSLRRVSASGRDTQYF. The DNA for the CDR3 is TGTGCCAGCAGTTTGAGGCGGGTGTCGGCTAGCGGGAGGGATACGCAGTATTTT. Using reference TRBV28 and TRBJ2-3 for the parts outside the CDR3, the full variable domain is DVKVTQSSRYLVKRTGEKVFLECVQDMDHENMFWYRQDPGLGLRLIYFSYDVKMKEKGDIPEGYSVSREKKERFSLILESASTNQTSMYLCASSLRRVSASGRDTQYFGPGTRLTVL.

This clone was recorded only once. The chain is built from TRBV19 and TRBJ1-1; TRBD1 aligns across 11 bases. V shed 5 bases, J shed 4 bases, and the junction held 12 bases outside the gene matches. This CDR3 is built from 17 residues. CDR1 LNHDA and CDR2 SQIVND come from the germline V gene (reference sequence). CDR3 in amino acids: CASSLKPGQGETTEAFF. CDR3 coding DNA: TGTGCCAGTAGTCTTAAACCGGGACAGGGGGAAACCACTGAAGCTTTCTTT.